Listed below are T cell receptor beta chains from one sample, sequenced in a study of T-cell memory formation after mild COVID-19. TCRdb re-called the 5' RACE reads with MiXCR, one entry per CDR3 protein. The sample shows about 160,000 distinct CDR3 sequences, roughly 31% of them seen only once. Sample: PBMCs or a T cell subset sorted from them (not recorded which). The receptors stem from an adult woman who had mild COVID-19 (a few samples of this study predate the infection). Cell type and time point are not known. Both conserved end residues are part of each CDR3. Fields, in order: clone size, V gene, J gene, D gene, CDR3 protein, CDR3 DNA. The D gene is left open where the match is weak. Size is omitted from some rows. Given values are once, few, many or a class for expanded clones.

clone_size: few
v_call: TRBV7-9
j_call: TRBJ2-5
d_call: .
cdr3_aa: CASSLSTQETQYF
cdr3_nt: TGTGCCAGCAGCTTATCCACCCAAGAGACCCAGTACTTC

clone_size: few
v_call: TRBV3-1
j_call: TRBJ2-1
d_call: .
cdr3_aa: CASSQDISGGVNEQFF
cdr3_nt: TGTGCCAGCAGCCAAGACATCTCTGGCGGAGTTAATGAGCAGTTCTTC

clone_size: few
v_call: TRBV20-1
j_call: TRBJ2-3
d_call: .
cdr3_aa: CSAREYSGARTSSTDTQYF
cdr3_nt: TGCAGTGCTAGAGAATATAGTGGCGCCCGAACATCTAGCACAGATACGCAGTATTTT

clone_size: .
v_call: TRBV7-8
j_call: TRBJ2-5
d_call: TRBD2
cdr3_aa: CASSFRREEVGKTQYF
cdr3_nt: TGTGCCAGCAGCTTTCGTCGGGAGGAAGTCGGCAAGACCCAGTACTTC

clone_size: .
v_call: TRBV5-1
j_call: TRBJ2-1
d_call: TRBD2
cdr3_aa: CASSLAGGPEGDEQFF
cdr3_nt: TGCGCCAGCAGCTTGGCGGGAGGGCCGGAAGGCGATGAGCAGTTCTTC

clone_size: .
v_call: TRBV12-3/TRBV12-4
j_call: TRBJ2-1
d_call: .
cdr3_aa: CASSLTGPGQFF
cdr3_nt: TGTGCCAGCAGTTTAACAGGGCCCGGGCAGTTCTTC

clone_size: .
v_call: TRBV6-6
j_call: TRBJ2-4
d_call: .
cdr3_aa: CASSPASGRAKNIQYF
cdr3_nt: TGTGCCAGCAGTCCGGCGTCGGGGCGGGCCAAAAACATTCAGTACTTC

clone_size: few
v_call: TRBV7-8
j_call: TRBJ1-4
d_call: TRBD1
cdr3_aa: CASSLYAGQGSEKLFF
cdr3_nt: TGTGCCAGCAGCCTCTATGCGGGACAGGGGAGTGAAAAACTGTTTTTT

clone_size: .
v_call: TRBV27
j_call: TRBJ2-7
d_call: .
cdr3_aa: CASSFRRYHEQYF
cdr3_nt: TGTGCCAGCAGTTTTCGCCGTTATCACGAGCAGTACTTC

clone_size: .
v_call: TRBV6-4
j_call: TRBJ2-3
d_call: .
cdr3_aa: CASSDSEGGADTQYF
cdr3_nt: TGTGCCAGCAGTGACAGTGAGGGCGGGGCAGATACGCAGTATTTT

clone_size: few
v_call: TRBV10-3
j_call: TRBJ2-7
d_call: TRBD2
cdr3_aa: CAISGASTSGFPYEQYF
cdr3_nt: TGTGCCATCAGTGGTGCGTCGACTAGCGGATTTCCCTACGAGCAGTACTTC

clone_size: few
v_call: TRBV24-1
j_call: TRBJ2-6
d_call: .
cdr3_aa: CATSDRRGSGANVLTF
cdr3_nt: TGTGCCACCAGTGACCGCAGGGGCTCTGGGGCCAACGTCCTGACTTTC

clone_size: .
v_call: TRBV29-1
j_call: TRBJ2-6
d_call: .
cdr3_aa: CSVRRPGANVLTF
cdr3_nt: TGCAGCGTTCGAAGGCCTGGGGCCAACGTCCTGACTTTC

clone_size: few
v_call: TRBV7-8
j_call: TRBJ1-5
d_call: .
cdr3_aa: CASSYNSNQPQHF
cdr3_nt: TGTGCCAGCAGCTATAATAGCAATCAGCCCCAGCATTTT

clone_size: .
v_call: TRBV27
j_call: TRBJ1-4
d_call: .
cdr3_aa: CASKSHPRRGTRDNEKLFF
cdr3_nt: TGTGCCAGCAAGTCTCACCCACGACGAGGGACACGGGATAATGAAAAACTGTTTTTT

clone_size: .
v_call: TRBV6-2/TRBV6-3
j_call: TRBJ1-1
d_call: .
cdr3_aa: CASSYGGQNTEAFF
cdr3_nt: TGTGCCAGCAGTTACGGGGGGCAAAACACTGAAGCTTTCTTT

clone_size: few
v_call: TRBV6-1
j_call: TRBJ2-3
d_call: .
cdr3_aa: CASSDYRENTDTQYF
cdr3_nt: TGTGCCAGCAGTGACTACAGGGAAAACACAGATACGCAGTATTTT

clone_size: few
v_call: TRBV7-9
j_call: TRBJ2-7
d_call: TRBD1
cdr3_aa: CASSLNHRDSFPYEQYF
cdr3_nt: TGTGCCAGCAGTTTAAACCACCGGGACAGCTTTCCTTACGAGCAGTACTTC

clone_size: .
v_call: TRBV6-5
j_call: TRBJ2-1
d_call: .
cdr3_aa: CASTTGITVF
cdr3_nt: TGTGCCAGCACCACAGGGATTACGGTCTTC

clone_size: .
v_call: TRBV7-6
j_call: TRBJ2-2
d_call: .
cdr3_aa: CASSLAVEFTGELFF
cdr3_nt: TGTGCCAGCAGCTTAGCGGTAGAGTTCACCGGGGAGCTGTTTTTT

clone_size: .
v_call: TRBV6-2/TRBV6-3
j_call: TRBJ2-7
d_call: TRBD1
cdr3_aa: CASSFSTGGFYEQYF
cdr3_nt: TGTGCCAGCAGTTTCTCGACAGGGGGCTTCTACGAGCAGTACTTC

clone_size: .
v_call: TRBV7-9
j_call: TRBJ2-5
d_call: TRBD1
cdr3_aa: CASSPGQGSVETQYF
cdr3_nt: TGTGCCAGCAGCCCCGGACAGGGAAGCGTAGAGACCCAGTACTTC

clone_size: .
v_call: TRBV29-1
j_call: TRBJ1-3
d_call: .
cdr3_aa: CSVGGLSPIYF
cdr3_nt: TGCAGCGTTGGTGGACTTTCCCCCATATATTTT

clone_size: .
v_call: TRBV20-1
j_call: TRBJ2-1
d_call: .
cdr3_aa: CSAIDFTKGNEQFF
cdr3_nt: TGCAGTGCTATAGACTTCACCAAGGGCAATGAGCAGTTCTTC

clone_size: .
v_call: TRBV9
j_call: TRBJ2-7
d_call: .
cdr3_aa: CASSVYPASYEQYF
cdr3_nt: TGTGCCAGCAGCGTATATCCAGCCTCCTACGAGCAGTACTTC

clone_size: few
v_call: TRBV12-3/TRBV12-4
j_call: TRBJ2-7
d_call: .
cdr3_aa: CASSLSNRVSYEQYF
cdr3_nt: TGTGCCAGCAGTTTGAGTAACAGGGTCTCCTACGAGCAGTACTTC

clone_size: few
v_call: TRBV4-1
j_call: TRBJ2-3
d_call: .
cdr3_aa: CASSQDWSGARNTQYF
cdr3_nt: TGCGCCAGCAGCCAAGATTGGTCGGGGGCGCGAAATACGCAGTATTTT

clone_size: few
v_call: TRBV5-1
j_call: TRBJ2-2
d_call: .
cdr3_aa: CASSLARLNTGELFF
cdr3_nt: TGCGCCAGCAGCTTGGCGAGACTCAACACCGGGGAGCTGTTTTTT

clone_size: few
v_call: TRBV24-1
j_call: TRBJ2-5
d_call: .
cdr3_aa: CATSDPTGTTGGTQYF
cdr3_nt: TGTGCCACCAGTGATCCGACAGGCACTACGGGGGGGACCCAGTACTTC

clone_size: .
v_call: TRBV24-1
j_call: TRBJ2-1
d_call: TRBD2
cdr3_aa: CATSFGGGSYNEQFF
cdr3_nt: TGTGCCACCAGTTTTGGGGGGGGCTCCTACAATGAGCAGTTCTTC

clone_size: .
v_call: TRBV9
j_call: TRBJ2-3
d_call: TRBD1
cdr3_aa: CASSVGDRGPDTQYF
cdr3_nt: TGTGCCAGCAGCGTAGGGGACAGGGGTCCAGATACGCAGTATTTT

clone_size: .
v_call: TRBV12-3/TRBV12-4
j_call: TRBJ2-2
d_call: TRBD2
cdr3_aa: CASSFPGGNTGELFF
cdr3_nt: TGTGCCAGCAGTTTCCCGGGAGGGAACACCGGGGAGCTGTTTTTT

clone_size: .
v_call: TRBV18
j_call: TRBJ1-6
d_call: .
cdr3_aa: CASSPTDSLLNPLHF
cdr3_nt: TGTGCCAGCTCACCTACGGACAGCTTATTGAATCCCCTCCACTTT

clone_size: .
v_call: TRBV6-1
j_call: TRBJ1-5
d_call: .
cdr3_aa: CASRTFESNQPQHF
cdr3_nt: TGTGCCAGCCGGACGTTCGAAAGCAATCAGCCCCAGCATTTT

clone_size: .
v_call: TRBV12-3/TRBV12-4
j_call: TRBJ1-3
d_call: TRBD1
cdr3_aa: CASSLTGAGNTIYF
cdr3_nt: TGTGCCAGCAGTTTGACAGGGGCTGGAAACACCATATATTTT

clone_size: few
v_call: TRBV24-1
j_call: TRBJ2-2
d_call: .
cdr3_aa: CATSAKVRTANTGELFF
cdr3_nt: TGTGCCACCAGTGCAAAGGTTAGGACAGCGAACACCGGGGAGCTGTTTTTT

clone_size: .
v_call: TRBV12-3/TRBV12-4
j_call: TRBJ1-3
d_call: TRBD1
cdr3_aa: CANRRDSSGNTIYF
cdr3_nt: TGTGCCAACCGCCGGGACAGCTCTGGAAACACCATATATTTT

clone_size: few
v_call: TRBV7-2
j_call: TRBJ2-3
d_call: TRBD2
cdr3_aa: CASSRRGNSGSSTDTQYF
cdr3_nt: TGTGCCAGCAGCCGCCGGGGGAATAGCGGGTCTAGCACAGATACGCAGTATTTT

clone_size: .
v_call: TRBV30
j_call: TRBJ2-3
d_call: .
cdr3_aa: CAWSVGLASGDTQYF
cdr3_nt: TGTGCCTGGAGTGTCGGCCTAGCGTCTGGAGATACGCAGTATTTT

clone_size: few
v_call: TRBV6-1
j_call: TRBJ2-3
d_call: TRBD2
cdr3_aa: CASSRLGSSLRTSGGYSTDTQYF
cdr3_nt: TGTGCCAGCAGTCGACTAGGGAGCTCCCTTCGGACTAGCGGGGGGTATAGCACAGATACGCAGTATTTT

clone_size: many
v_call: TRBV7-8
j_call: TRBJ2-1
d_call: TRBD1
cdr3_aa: CASSTYRGNNEQFF
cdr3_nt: TGTGCCAGCAGCACGTACAGGGGGAACAATGAGCAGTTCTTC

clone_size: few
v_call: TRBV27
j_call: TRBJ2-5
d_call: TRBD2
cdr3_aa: CATARGAIETQYF
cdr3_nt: TGTGCCACCGCGCGGGGGGCCATAGAGACCCAGTACTTC

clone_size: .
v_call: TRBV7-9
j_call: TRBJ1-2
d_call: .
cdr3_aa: CASSLSTEDNYGYTF
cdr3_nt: TGTGCCAGCAGCTTATCCACAGAGGATAACTATGGCTACACCTTC

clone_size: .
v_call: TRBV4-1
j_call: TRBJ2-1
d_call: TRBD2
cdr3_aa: CASSPSRAGGSYNEQFF
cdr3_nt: TGCGCCAGCAGCCCGAGCCGGGCGGGGGGGTCCTACAATGAGCAGTTCTTC

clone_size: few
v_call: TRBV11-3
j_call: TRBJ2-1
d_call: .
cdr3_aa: CASSLAGANEQFF
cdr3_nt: TGTGCCAGCAGCTTGGCAGGGGCCAATGAGCAGTTCTTC

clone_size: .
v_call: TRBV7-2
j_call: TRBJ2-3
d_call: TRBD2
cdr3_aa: CASSRRTSGSASDTQYF
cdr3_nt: TGTGCCAGCAGCCGCCGGACTAGCGGGAGTGCCTCAGATACGCAGTATTTT